The present TCR beta chain was sequenced within a study of T-cell memory formation after mild COVID-19. Germline V gives CDR1 LGHNA, CDR2 YSLEER. The CDR3 is 16 amino acids. V was trimmed by 1 base and J by 8 bases, leaving 21 bases between them. TCRdb itself ran the 5' RACE reads through MiXCR, one entry per CDR3 protein. The table records some 200,000 distinct CDR3 sequences, 7.5% to 10% of them present only once. This TCR was sampled from a man between 18 and 35 years old who had mild COVID-19 (a few samples of this study predate the infection). Cell type and time point are not known. The sequencing sample was made of PBMCs or a T cell subset sorted from them (not recorded which). J is TRBJ2-7 and V is TRBV4-3; D is possibly TRBD1 (6 bases). The CDR3 sequence is CASSQVVTRGTGKQYF. CDR3 DNA sequence: TGCGCCAGCAGCCAAGTCGTAACCAGGGGAACGGGAAAGCAGTACTTC.